This TCR beta chain was captured by sequencing in a study of T cells in Graves' hyperthyroidism and ophthalmopathy. Study-level information: The authors collected peripheral blood at initial diagnosis, before any treatment. Study-level results: The blood repertoire included most of the expanded thyroid clonotypes above 0.001.

Amplified regions were TCR beta CDR3 sequences from RNA transcripts. TCR CDR3 underwent first-round RT-PCR with the HTBI primer set. Each CDR3 protein is one row after TCRdb ran MiXCR on the multiplex PCR reads. The table includes 500,000 to 750,000 distinct CDR3 sequences, more than 15% detected once. This clonotype was counted between two and nine times. Its specificity is not known. Exclusion criteria comprised uncontrolled infection, other autoimmune disease, pregnancy or lactation. V gave up 1 base and J gave up 2 bases, with 12 bases separating them. Germline V lookup: CDR1 SGDLS, CDR2 YYNGEE. The length of the CDR3 is 15 residues.

Sequenced material: blood. This TCR came from a woman aged 30 to 39 with Graves' hyperthyroidism. This rearrangement joins TRBV9 to TRBJ2-5; no reliable D call. The CDR3: CASSVHGNMQETQYF. DNA of the CDR3: TGTGCCAGCAGCGTACACGGTAACATGCAAGAGACCCAGTACTTC. The entire variable domain, with the rest obtained from reference TRBV9 and TRBJ2-5, is as follows: DSGVTQTPKHLITATGQRVTLRCSPRSGDLSVYWYQQSLDQGLQFLIQYYNGEERAKGNILERFSAQQFPDLHSELNLSSLELGDSALYFCASSVHGNMQETQYFGPGTRLLVL.